A single sample is the source of the 9 T cell receptor beta chains below, sequenced in a study of CD8+ T cells in alopecia areata. The treatment denotes: oral pan-JAK inhibitor, 5-10 mg twice daily. After isolation, RNA underwent reverse transcription to generate cDNA as the sequencing template. Data came from immunoSEQ multiplex PCR; TCRdb stores just in-frame clones and leaves some out. The sample includes some 190,000 clones, roughly 66% of them seen just once. The specimen was CD4+ T cells sorted from blood, collected at week 24, from a patient treated with tofacitinib. These receptor sequences come from a human donor with alopecia areata.

The chain employs TRBV10-3 and TRBJ1-1; unclear D gene. The CDR3 has 12 residues. The germline V gene has CDR1 ENHRY and CDR2 SYGVKD. V was trimmed by 0 bases and J by 7 bases, leaving 6 bases between them. The CDR3 is CAISESSDEAFF. The CDR3 nucleotides read TGTGCCATCAGTGAGTCTTCGGATGAAGCTTTCTTT.

In DNA, the CDR3 is TGTGCCAGCAGCCCGAATGACAGAGACAATGAGCAGTTCTTC. Translated: CASSPNDRDNEQFF. The chain uses TRBV7-3 and TRBJ2-1, with a tentative D call TRBD1 (5 bases). The CDR3 contains 14 residues. V lost 5 bases, J lost 5 bases, and 13 bases lay in between. CDR1 and CDR2 from the germline V gene are SGHTA and FQGTGA.

This clone was seen only once. The CDR3 loop reads CASSVAGTGIYEQYF. CDR3 in DNA: TGTGCCAGCAGCGTAGCCGGGACAGGTATATACGAGCAGTACTTC. The genes are TRBV9 and TRBJ2-7; TRBD1 matches 8 bases. Germline assignment: CDR1 SGDLS and CDR2 YYNGEE. The V and J ends lost 0 bases and 4 bases, in that order; junction bases with no gene match: 6. The CDR3 consists of 15 residues. The whole variable domain, remainder taken from reference TRBV9 and TRBJ2-7, is DSGVTQTPKHLITATGQRVTLRCSPRSGDLSVYWYQQSLDQGLQFLIQYYNGEERAKGNILERFSAQQFPDLHSELNLSSLELGDSALYFCASSVAGTGIYEQYFGPGTRLTVT.

This chain's CDR3 is CASSLRGAGEQYF. In nucleotides, the CDR3 is TGTGCCAGCAGCCTGAGGGGGGCGGGAGAGCAGTACTTC. The chain uses TRBV11-2 and TRBJ2-7; D might be TRBD1 or TRBD2, each matching 6 bases. Trimming removed 5 bases from V and 7 bases from J, with 15 bases in between. Germline loops: CDR1 SGHAT, CDR2 FQNNGV. This CDR3 contains 13 residues.

The rearrangement joins TRBV6-6 to TRBJ1-6; the D gene is possibly TRBD1 (6 bases). The germline V gene has CDR1 MNHNY and CDR2 SVGAGI (reference sequence). This CDR3 comprises 14 residues. V lost 8 bases and J 6 bases, leaving 14 bases between the germline ends. The CDR3 DNA follows: TGTGCCAGCGGGAGGGGAGGGGGTAATTCACCCCTCCACTTT. This translates into CASGRGGGNSPLHF.

The CDR3 nucleotides are TGCAGCGTTGCTCACCCGGGACTAGCGGGGGGGCGAGGCTCCTACAATGAGCAGTTCTTC. The encoded protein is CSVAHPGLAGGRGSYNEQFF. The chain links TRBV29-1 to TRBJ2-1; the match to TRBD2 covers 16 bases. V dropped 4 bases and J dropped 0; count of bases not matched to a gene: 12. CDR1 is SQVTM and CDR2 is ANQGSEA in the germline V gene. The CDR3 contains 20 residues.

This chain connects TRBV30 to TRBJ2-7; 10 positions agree with TRBD1. The germline gives CDR1 GTSNPN, CDR2 SVGIG (reference sequence). V lost 7 bases and J lost 5; bases outside the gene matches: 5. The CDR3 totals 12 residues. The CDR3: CASGQGRDEQYF. Written as DNA, the CDR3 is TGTGCCTCGGGACAGGGGAGGGACGAGCAGTACTTC. The variable domain in full, completed from reference TRBV30 and TRBJ2-7, reads SQTIHQWPATLVQPVGSPLSLECTVEGTSNPNLYWYRQAAGRGLQLLFYSVGIGQISSEVPQNLSASRPQDRQFILSSKKLLLSDSGFYLCASGQGRDEQYFGPGTRLTVT.

This chain connects TRBV6-9 to TRBJ2-7; D remains ambiguous. Trimming pared 1 base from V and 2 bases from J, leaving 15 bases between. The CDR3 length is 16 residues. CDR1 MNHGY and CDR2 SVAAGI come from the germline V gene. CDR3 nucleotide sequence: TGTGCCAGCAGTTATTTGCGAGAGAACGTACCCTACGAGCAGTACTTC. Amino acids: CASSYLRENVPYEQYF.

CDR3 loop: CASSMTGDYEQYF. CDR3 in DNA: TGTGCCAGTAGTATGACAGGGGACTACGAGCAGTACTTC. The genes are TRBV19 and TRBJ2-7; 8 bases map to TRBD1. The CDR3 runs to 13 residues. Germline loops: CDR1 LNHDA, CDR2 SQIVND (reference sequence). The trim removed 3 bases at V and 3 bases at J, leaving 1 base unmatched. Using reference TRBV19 and TRBJ2-7 for the parts outside the CDR3, the full variable domain is DGGITQSPKYLFRKEGQNVTLSCEQNLNHDAMYWYRQDPGQGLRLIYYSQIVNDFQKGDIAEGYSVSREKKESFPLTVTSAQKNPTAFYLCASSMTGDYEQYFGPGTRLTVT.